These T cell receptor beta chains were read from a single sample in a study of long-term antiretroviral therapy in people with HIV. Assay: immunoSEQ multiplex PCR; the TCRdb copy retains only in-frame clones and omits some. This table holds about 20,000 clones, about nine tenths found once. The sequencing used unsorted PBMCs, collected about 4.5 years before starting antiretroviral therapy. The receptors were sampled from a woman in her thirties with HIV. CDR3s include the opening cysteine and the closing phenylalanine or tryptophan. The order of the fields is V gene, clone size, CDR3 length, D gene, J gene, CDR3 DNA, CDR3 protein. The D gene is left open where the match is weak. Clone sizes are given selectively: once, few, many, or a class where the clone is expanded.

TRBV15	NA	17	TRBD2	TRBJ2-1	TGTGCCACCAGCAGTGCACCCGGGACTAGCGGGGGGAGTGAGCAGTTCTTC	CATSSAPGTSGGSEQFF
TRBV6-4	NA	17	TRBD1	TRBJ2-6	TGTGCCAGCAGCCCCGGGACAGCCCCCTCTGGGGCCAACGTCCTGACTTTC	CASSPGTAPSGANVLTF
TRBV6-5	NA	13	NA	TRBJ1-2	TGTGCCAGCAGTTACTTAGACAGCTATGGCTACACCTTC	CASSYLDSYGYTF
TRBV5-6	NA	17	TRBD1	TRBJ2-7	TGTGCCAGCAGCTTGGGTCCACAGGGGCGACAAGCCTACGAGCAGTACTTC	CASSLGPQGRQAYEQYF
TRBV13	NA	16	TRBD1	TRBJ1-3	TGTGCCAGCAGTTCTACACCGGACAGGGCTGGAAACACCATATATTTT	CASSSTPDRAGNTIYF
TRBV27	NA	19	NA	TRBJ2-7	TGTGCCAGCAGTTTCACTCGGACAGCGTTGTATAGCCAAGGCTACGAGCAGTACTTC	CASSFTRTALYSQGYEQYF
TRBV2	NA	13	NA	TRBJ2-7	TGTGCCAGCAGTGGAAGGGGGACCTACGAGCAGTACTTC	CASSGRGTYEQYF
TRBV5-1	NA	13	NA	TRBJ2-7	TGCGCCAGCAGCTTGACAGGCCCATTCGAGCAGTACTTC	CASSLTGPFEQYF
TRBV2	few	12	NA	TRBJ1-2	TGTGCCAGCAGGATCGGGGGGAAAGGCTACACCTTC	CASRIGGKGYTF
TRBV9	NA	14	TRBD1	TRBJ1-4	TGTGCCAGCAGCCCTCGACAGGGTCCTGAAAAACTGTTTTTT	CASSPRQGPEKLFF
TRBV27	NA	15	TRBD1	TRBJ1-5	TGTGCCAGCAGTTTAGAGGGACAGCCCAATCAGCCCCAGCATTTT	CASSLEGQPNQPQHF
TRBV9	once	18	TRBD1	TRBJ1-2	TGTGCCAGCAGCGTAGCTACGGGGACAGCTCCTATTAACTATGGCTACACCTTC	CASSVATGTAPINYGYTF
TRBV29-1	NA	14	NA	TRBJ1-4	TGCAGCGTGAACATCGGGACGCCGAATGAAAAACTGTTTTTT	CSVNIGTPNEKLFF
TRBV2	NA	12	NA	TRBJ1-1	TGTGCCAGCAGTGCTAAGAACACTGAAGCTTTCTTT	CASSAKNTEAFF
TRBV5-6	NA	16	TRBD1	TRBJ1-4	TGTGCCAGCAGCTTGAGACAGGGGCGGCCTAATGAAAAACTGTTTTTT	CASSLRQGRPNEKLFF
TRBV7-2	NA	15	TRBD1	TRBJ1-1	TGTGCCAGCAGCACCCGACAGGGGGCGCGCACTGAAGCTTTCTTT	CASSTRQGARTEAFF
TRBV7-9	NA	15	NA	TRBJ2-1	TGTGCCAGCAGCCCCCGCGGAGGGGGCATCAATGAGCAGTTCTTC	CASSPRGGGINEQFF
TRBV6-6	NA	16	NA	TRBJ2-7	TGTGCCAGCAGTTACTCTGGGGGGCCCCGATCCTACGAGCAGTACTTC	CASSYSGGPRSYEQYF
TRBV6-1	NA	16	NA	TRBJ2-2	TGTGCCAGCAGTGTCCAGCCGGGACAGAACACCGGGGAGCTGTTTTTT	CASSVQPGQNTGELFF
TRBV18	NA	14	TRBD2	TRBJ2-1	TGTGCCAGCTCACCACGTGGGACTAGCAATGAGCAGTTCTTC	CASSPRGTSNEQFF
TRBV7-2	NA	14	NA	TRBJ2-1	TGTGCCAGCTCCGGGACTCCCTACTACAATGAGCAGTTCTTC	CASSGTPYYNEQFF
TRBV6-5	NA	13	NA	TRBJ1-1	TGTGCCAGCAGTCGTGGGGTGAACACTGAAGCTTTCTTT	CASSRGVNTEAFF
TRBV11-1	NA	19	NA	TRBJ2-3	TGTGCCAGCAGTCGGCTCCTGGGATTTGTCAAACTCCCCACCGATACGCAGTATTTT	CASSRLLGFVKLPTDTQYF
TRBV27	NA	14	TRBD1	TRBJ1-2	TGTGCCAGCAAAATTCCGGGACAGGGCTCTGGCTACACCTTC	CASKIPGQGSGYTF
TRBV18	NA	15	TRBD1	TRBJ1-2	TGTGCCAGCTCACCCGGACAGGGACGATTCTATGGCTACACCTTC	CASSPGQGRFYGYTF
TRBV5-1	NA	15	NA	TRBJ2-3	TGCGCCAGCAGCCTAGGGACCCTAGTCACAGATACGCAGTATTTT	CASSLGTLVTDTQYF
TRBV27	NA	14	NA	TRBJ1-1	TGTGCCAGCAGTTTAGTTAACAGGGACACTGAAGCTTTCTTT	CASSLVNRDTEAFF
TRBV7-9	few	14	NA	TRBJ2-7	TGTGCCAGCAGCTTAGCCCTAGGCGCCTACGAGCAGTACTTC	CASSLALGAYEQYF
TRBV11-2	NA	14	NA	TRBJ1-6	TGTGCCAGCAGCTTCCGGTCGGGGAATTCACCCCTCCACTTT	CASSFRSGNSPLHF
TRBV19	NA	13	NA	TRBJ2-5	TGTGCCAGTACCCCAGAGGGGGGAGAGACCCAGTACTTC	CASTPEGGETQYF
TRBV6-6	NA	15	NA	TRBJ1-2	TGTGCCAGCAGTTATGTGGTTCCTGCCCCTTATGGCTACACCTTC	CASSYVVPAPYGYTF
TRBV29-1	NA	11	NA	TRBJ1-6	TGCAGCGTTGAGGGGGGGGCACCCCTCCACTTT	CSVEGGAPLHF
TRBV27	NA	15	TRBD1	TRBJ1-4	TGTGCCAGCAGTACCCGGGACAGAATTAATGAAAAACTGTTTTTT	CASSTRDRINEKLFF
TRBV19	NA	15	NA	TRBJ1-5	TGTGCCAGTAGTATAGCCGCCCCTACTAATCAGCCCCAGCATTTT	CASSIAAPTNQPQHF
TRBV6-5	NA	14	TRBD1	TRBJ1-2	TGTGCCAGCAGGCCGGGACAGGGCAGCTATGGCTACACCTTC	CASRPGQGSYGYTF